Listed below are T cell receptor beta chains from one sample, sequenced in a study of T cell responses to AZD1222 COVID-19 vaccine. Clones were read by immunoSEQ multiplex PCR, and TCRdb kept only the in-frame ones, dropping some. The sample holds some 170,000 clones, 85% to 95% seen once. The starting material was peripheral blood, obtained on day 0 of AZD1222 vaccination. Receptors were obtained from an adult in good health. CDR3s include the opening cysteine and the closing phenylalanine or tryptophan. D genes are given only for firm matches. Some rows have no size entry. The others give once, few or many, or a class for an expanded clone.

V	J	D	size	CDR3	DNA
TRBV21-1	TRBJ1-5	NA	NA	CASSNKGYGQPQHF	TGTGCCAGCAGTAACAAGGGGTACGGTCAGCCCCAGCATTTT
TRBV10-3	TRBJ2-2	TRBD2	NA	CAISPRETDGELFF	TGTGCCATCAGTCCGCGGGAGACCGACGGGGAGCTGTTTTTT
TRBV5-1	TRBJ2-7	TRBD2	NA	CASSTGTSGAYEQYF	TGCGCCAGCAGCACCGGGACTAGCGGAGCCTACGAGCAGTACTTC
TRBV5-1	TRBJ2-5	NA	NA	CASTPVGGETQYF	TGCGCCAGCACTCCGGTGGGCGGTGAGACCCAGTACTTC
TRBV19	TRBJ2-1	TRBD2	NA	CASSIASGRYNEQFF	TGTGCCAGTAGTATAGCTAGCGGGAGATACAATGAGCAGTTCTTC
TRBV19	TRBJ2-1	NA	NA	CASLGQGYNEQFF	TGTGCCAGTTTGGGGCAGGGCTACAATGAGCAGTTCTTC
TRBV29-1	TRBJ1-2	NA	NA	CSAGDGYTF	TGCAGCGCGGGGGACGGCTACACCTTC
TRBV7-8	TRBJ2-3	TRBD2	NA	CASSRGLADSTDTQYF	TGTGCCAGCAGCCGCGGACTAGCGGATAGCACAGATACGCAGTATTTT
TRBV29-1	TRBJ1-2	TRBD1	NA	CSVIFGQGVIYGYTF	TGCAGCGTTATCTTTGGACAGGGTGTTATCTATGGCTACACCTTC
TRBV27	TRBJ2-7	TRBD2	few	CASSPTTSGRDYEQYF	TGTGCCAGCAGTCCTACCACTAGCGGGAGGGACTACGAGCAGTACTTC
TRBV14	TRBJ1-2	NA	NA	CASSPLGGIYGYTF	TGTGCCAGCAGCCCCCTGGGAGGGATCTATGGCTACACCTTC
TRBV19	TRBJ1-3	NA	NA	CASLPGPGNTIYF	TGTGCCAGCCTACCGGGACCTGGAAACACCATATATTTT
TRBV6-1	TRBJ1-5	NA	NA	CASSEAWWLRARSNQPQHF	TGTGCCAGCAGTGAAGCGTGGTGGTTAAGGGCACGATCGAATCAGCCCCAGCATTTT
TRBV25-1	TRBJ2-7	TRBD1	NA	CASSRLTGNEQYF	TGTGCCAGCAGCCGGCTGACAGGGAACGAGCAGTACTTC
TRBV5-6	TRBJ1-1	NA	NA	CASSLSGRGTEAFF	TGTGCCAGCAGCTTGAGTGGGAGGGGTACTGAAGCTTTCTTT
TRBV10-3	TRBJ2-7	NA	NA	CAISGALAYEQYF	TGTGCCATCAGTGGGGCCCTCGCCTACGAGCAGTACTTC
TRBV7-9	TRBJ1-1	NA	few	CASSLGGADSTEAFF	TGTGCCAGCAGCTTAGGGGGAGCAGATTCAACTGAAGCTTTCTTT
TRBV29-1	TRBJ1-2	NA	NA	CSVEDREALFNYGYTF	TGCAGCGTTGAAGACAGGGAGGCCCTATTTAACTATGGCTACACCTTC
TRBV19	TRBJ1-5	NA	NA	CASTLGTNQPQHF	TGTGCCAGTACTTTGGGTACAAATCAGCCCCAGCATTTT
TRBV7-9	TRBJ2-1	NA	NA	CASSLSSSYNEQFF	TGTGCCAGCAGCTTATCGAGCTCCTACAATGAGCAGTTCTTC
TRBV5-6	TRBJ1-1	TRBD1	NA	CASSPLQGASTEAFF	TGTGCCAGCAGCCCCCTACAGGGGGCGTCCACTGAAGCTTTCTTT
TRBV5-6	TRBJ1-2	NA	NA	CASSAWTDGYTF	TGTGCCAGCAGCGCATGGACAGATGGCTACACCTTC
TRBV19	TRBJ2-1	TRBD2	NA	CASSILLAGVDEQFF	TGTGCCAGTAGTATTCTACTAGCGGGAGTTGATGAGCAGTTCTTC
TRBV5-1	TRBJ2-7	TRBD2	NA	CASSYGLGYEQYF	TGCGCCAGCAGCTACGGACTAGGCTACGAGCAGTACTTC
TRBV6-5	TRBJ1-1	TRBD1	NA	CASTSGGTEAFF	TGTGCCAGCACCTCAGGGGGCACTGAAGCTTTCTTT
TRBV7-2	TRBJ1-1	NA	NA	CASSQQTGNTEAFF	TGTGCCAGCAGCCAACAAACAGGGAACACTGAAGCTTTCTTT
TRBV5-4	TRBJ2-7	NA	NA	CASSLGDSPYEQYF	TGTGCCAGCAGCTTGGGGGATAGCCCCTACGAGCAGTACTTC
TRBV12-3/TRBV12-4	TRBJ2-7	NA	NA	CASSLGVSYEQYF	TGTGCCAGCAGTTTAGGGGTCTCCTACGAGCAGTACTTC
TRBV6-5	TRBJ2-1	TRBD2	few	CASTHAGTSGHQFF	TGTGCCAGCACCCACGCCGGGACTAGCGGGCACCAGTTCTTC
TRBV5-1	TRBJ2-5	TRBD2	NA	CASSAVLAGQETQYF	TGCGCCAGCAGCGCCGTTCTAGCGGGACAGGAGACCCAGTACTTC
TRBV3-1/TRBV3-2	TRBJ2-2	NA	NA	CASSQGPSGNTGELFF	TGTGCCAGCAGCCAGGGTCCCAGCGGAAACACCGGGGAGCTGTTTTTT
TRBV5-1	TRBJ2-4	NA	NA	CASSITGEVNIQYF	TGCGCCAGCAGCATCACAGGGGAGGTGAACATTCAGTACTTC
TRBV6-5	TRBJ1-2	TRBD1	NA	CASSSPGQGDYGYTF	TGTGCCAGCAGTTCCCCGGGACAGGGAGACTATGGCTACACCTTC
TRBV27	TRBJ2-1	TRBD2	NA	CASRTSGSYNEQFF	TGTGCCAGCCGGACTAGCGGGTCCTACAATGAGCAGTTCTTC
TRBV5-1	TRBJ2-1	TRBD2	NA	CASRDSGSHEQFF	TGCGCCAGCAGAGATAGCGGGAGCCATGAGCAGTTCTTC
TRBV3-1/TRBV3-2	TRBJ1-4	NA	NA	CASSQPGFGEKLFF	TGTGCCAGCAGCCAACCAGGGTTTGGAGAAAAACTGTTTTTT